A selection of T cell receptor beta chains follows, all from one sample in a study of blood T cell repertoires in COVID-19. This table comes from immunoSEQ multiplex PCR, and its TCRdb copy is limited to in-frame clones, with some not included. The table has about 200,000 clones, less than 90% seen once. Sequenced sample: peripheral blood. The source of these receptors is a man aged 40-49 years with acute or convalescent COVID-19. Each CDR3 is given with its conserved first and last residue. A D gene is named only where the DNA matches it firmly. Where a row states a size, it is once, few, many or the class of an expanded clone; other rows omit it.

>NA|TRBV4-1|TRBJ2-7|TRBD1
TGCGCCAGCAGCAACCCCTCCGGGACAGGGGGTTACGAGCAGTACTTC
CASSNPSGTGGYEQYF
>NA|TRBV25-1|TRBJ2-3|NA
TGTGCCAGCAGTGCCCGACTGGCAGATACGCAGTATTTT
CASSARLADTQYF
>NA|TRBV12-3/TRBV12-4|TRBJ1-6|NA
TGTGCCAGCAGCCCGGGGGGTTCACCCCTCCACTTT
CASSPGGSPLHF
>few|TRBV30|TRBJ1-6|NA
TGTGCCTGGAGTCCGGACTTTGCTTCACCCCTCCACTTT
CAWSPDFASPLHF
>few|TRBV7-9|TRBJ1-2|NA
TGTGCCAGCAGCCCACGATCAGCAGGAATCTATGGCTACACCTTC
CASSPRSAGIYGYTF
>once|TRBV28|TRBJ2-1|TRBD1
TGTGCCAGCACCAGACAGGGATCCTACAATGAGCAGTTCTTC
CASTRQGSYNEQFF
>NA|TRBV9|TRBJ2-1|NA
TGTGCCAGCAGCTCACTGGGGAGGGAGCAGTTCTTC
CASSSLGREQFF
>once|TRBV19|TRBJ1-6|NA
TGTGCCAGTAGTATTACCCGGGGGAATTCACCCCTCCACTTT
CASSITRGNSPLHF
>once|TRBV5-1|TRBJ1-6|TRBD1
TGCGCCAGCACCCTGATGGGACAGGGGGCAGGATCACCCCTCCACTTT
CASTLMGQGAGSPLHF
>NA|TRBV30|TRBJ1-1|NA
TGTGCCTGGAGTCGCAGGGTGGTGAACACTGAAGCTTTCTTT
CAWSRRVVNTEAFF
>NA|TRBV6-5|TRBJ2-3|TRBD1
TGTGCCAGCCGACCATGGGACAGCGGTACAGATACGCAGTATTTT
CASRPWDSGTDTQYF
>NA|TRBV15|TRBJ2-7|TRBD2
TGTGCCACCGGGGAGGGAGTCGGATACGAGCAGTACTTC
CATGEGVGYEQYF
>NA|TRBV5-1|TRBJ2-7|NA
TGCGCCAGCTCCTCCACAGGAAGCTCCTACGAGCAGTACTTC
CASSSTGSSYEQYF
>once|TRBV19|TRBJ2-5|TRBD2
TGTGCCAGTAGGGGGGGGACGTCTCACCAAGAGACCCAGTACTTC
CASRGGTSHQETQYF
>once|TRBV5-6|TRBJ1-1|TRBD1
TGTGCCAGCAGCGTCTTACTTTATGGGACAGGGGAGGGTGAAGCTTTCTTT
CASSVLLYGTGEGEAFF
>NA|TRBV4-1|TRBJ2-7|TRBD1
TGCGCCAGCAGCCAAGATCGTATCGGCCCCGGGACAGGGGCCTACGAGCAGTACTTC
CASSQDRIGPGTGAYEQYF
>few|TRBV29-1|TRBJ2-3|NA
TGCAGCGCCGATGGGGCTTTGGGCATAGATACGCAGTATTTT
CSADGALGIDTQYF
>NA|TRBV7-2|TRBJ2-1|TRBD2
TGTGCCAGCAGCTTTCAAGCGGGAGACTCCTACAATGAGCAGTTCTTC
CASSFQAGDSYNEQFF
>NA|TRBV19|TRBJ2-7|NA
TGTGCCAGTAGTATAGGGACAAGTTATAACGAGCAGTACTTC
CASSIGTSYNEQYF
>NA|TRBV29-1|TRBJ2-7|TRBD2
TGCAGCGTTGAGAGGGCTAGCGGGAGGGCCAGGGACGAGCAGTACTTC
CSVERASGRARDEQYF
>NA|TRBV18|TRBJ2-7|TRBD1
TGTGCCAGCTCCTCGGGACAGGGGGTAACCTACGAGCAGTACTTC
CASSSGQGVTYEQYF
>NA|TRBV20-1|TRBJ2-7|TRBD1
TGCAGTGCTCGACAGGGCCACGAGCAGTACTTC
CSARQGHEQYF
>NA|TRBV27|TRBJ2-3|TRBD2
TGTGCCAGCACTAAACTAGCGGGGGGCTTCACAGATACGCAGTATTTT
CASTKLAGGFTDTQYF
>NA|TRBV27|TRBJ2-1|NA
TGTGCCAGCAGTTTGGGGCTTAACAATGAGCAGTTCTTC
CASSLGLNNEQFF
>NA|TRBV5-6|TRBJ2-7|TRBD2
TGTGCCAGCAGCCGAAGACTAGCGGGAGGGCAGGCCGGGGAGCAGTACTTC
CASSRRLAGGQAGEQYF
>NA|TRBV5-1|TRBJ1-3|NA
TGCGCCAGCAGCTTGGCGACAGCTGGAAACACCATATATTTT
CASSLATAGNTIYF
>NA|TRBV15|TRBJ2-7|NA
TGTGCCACCAGCATATTATCCTACGAGCAGTACTTC
CATSILSYEQYF
>NA|TRBV28|TRBJ2-6|NA
TGTGCCAGCAGTCGCTCGTTGGGCTTTGGGGCCAACGTCCTGACTTTC
CASSRSLGFGANVLTF
>NA|TRBV7-6|TRBJ1-1|NA
TGTGCCAGCAAGAGGTCTGGCGCGATGAACACTGAAGCTTTCTTT
CASKRSGAMNTEAFF
>many|TRBV2|TRBJ2-7|NA
TGTGCCAGCAGTATGAGGACAGCTCATGAGCAGTACTTC
CASSMRTAHEQYF
>few|TRBV4-1|TRBJ2-7|TRBD2
TGCGCCAGCAGCCAAGATGCAGCGGGGGGTTACGAGCAGTACTTC
CASSQDAAGGYEQYF
>NA|TRBV11-2|TRBJ2-2|TRBD2
TGTGCCAGCAGCTCCCCCCTGGGACTACGCAACACCGGGGAGCTGTTTTTT
CASSSPLGLRNTGELFF
>NA|TRBV9|TRBJ2-7|NA
TGTGCCAGCAGCGTCCACGGGGGTACCTACGAGCAGTACTTC
CASSVHGGTYEQYF
>NA|TRBV1|TRBJ1-2|NA
TGCACCAGCAGCCAAATCGGGACAGGGTTCTATGGCTACACCTTC
CTSSQIGTGFYGYTF
>NA|TRBV6-5|TRBJ2-4|NA
TGTGCCAGCAAGCGAGAGGCAAACATTCAGTACTTC
CASKREANIQYF
>NA|TRBV7-3|TRBJ2-7|NA
TGTGCCAGCAGCTTAAATTCCAGGGCCCACGAGCAGTACTTC
CASSLNSRAHEQYF
>NA|TRBV3-1/TRBV3-2|TRBJ2-7|NA
TGTGCCAGCAGCTCACAACAGGGCTACGAGCAGTACTTC
CASSSQQGYEQYF
>NA|TRBV30|TRBJ1-3|NA
TGTGCCTGCCAAAGCGGGGGGCTTGTAGGAAACACCATATATTTT
CACQSGGLVGNTIYF
>NA|TRBV15|TRBJ2-3|NA
TGTGCCACCAGCAGGGGGACACTCGGCACAGATACGCAGTATTTT
CATSRGTLGTDTQYF
>NA|TRBV6-4|TRBJ2-1|TRBD2
TGTGCCAGCAGCGAAGCCGGCGGGAGGGCTAGCTCCTACAATGAGCAGTTCTTC
CASSEAGGRASSYNEQFF